A single sample gave rise to the 20 T cell receptor beta chains below, sequenced in a study of T-cell reconstitution after alpha-beta-depleted transplantation in children. Unique molecular identifiers were incorporated when the TCRbeta library was constructed. TCRdb re-analysed the PCR reads in MiXCR, keeping a single row per CDR3 protein. Among nearly 400,000 distinct CDR3 sequences listed, roughly 22% were seen once. The sequencing used PBMCs from the stem cell graft donor, collected from the stem cell graft. The receptors were gathered from a human donor who donated a stem cell graft to a child with acute myeloid leukemia.

This clonotype turned up a few times. This chain uses TRBV7-6 with TRBJ2-3; D unclear. V gave up 3 bases and J gave up 1 base, with 8 bases separating them. The V gene's germline CDR1 is SGHVS and CDR2 FNYEAQ. The CDR3 runs to 14 residues. The CDR3 DNA sequence: TGTGCCAGCAGCTTTGGCGGTGGCACAGATACGCAGTATTTT. Its protein is CASSFGGGTDTQYF.

The rearrangement joins TRBV7-8 to TRBJ2-1, with TRBD2 identical over 14 bases. V was clipped by 7 bases and J by 6 bases; unmatched bases: 2. In germline, CDR1 is SGHVS, CDR2 FQNEAQ. The CDR3 runs 14 residues. CDR3 nucleotides: TGTGCCAGCAACGGACTAGCGGGAGGCAATGAGCAGTTCTTC. Amino acid sequence: CASNGLAGGNEQFF.

This clonotype turned up a few times. The genes are TRBV10-2 and TRBJ2-3; the match to TRBD2 covers 9 bases. With V trimmed by 7 bases and J by 4 bases, 3 bases remained unmatched. There are 13 residues in the CDR3. Germline CDR1 reads WSHSY; CDR2 reads SAAADI. CDR3 amino acids: CASTVAGADTQYF. CDR3 bases: TGCGCCAGCACCGTAGCGGGAGCAGATACGCAGTATTTT.

This clonotype was detected ten times or more. The chain recombines TRBV20-1 with TRBJ2-7, with 9 positions matching TRBD1. CDR3 length equals 18 residues. Germline-derived CDR1 and CDR2 are DFQATT and SNEGSKA (reference sequence). With 3 bases clipped from V and 5 bases from J, the junction kept 20 bases outside the gene matches. This chain's CDR3 is CSASDWMVPAGQGHEQYF. The CDR3 region has the DNA TGCAGTGCTAGCGACTGGATGGTCCCGGCGGGACAGGGACACGAGCAGTACTTC.

This clonotype was counted between two and nine times. The chain recombines TRBV18 with TRBJ2-1, with 8 bases matching TRBD1. The junction had 8 bases not matched to a gene; V was cut back by 1 base and J by 0 bases. CDR3 length: 18 amino acids. Germline V gives CDR1 KGHSH, CDR2 LQKENI. In DNA, the CDR3 is TGTGCCAGCTCACCACGGCCGGGACAGGTGCACTCCTACAATGAGCAGTTCTTC. Encoded protein: CASSPRPGQVHSYNEQFF.

This chain joins TRBV5-1 and TRBJ1-5; the match to TRBD1 covers 8 bases. The CDR3 consists of 16 residues. Per germline, CDR1 SGHRS and CDR2 YFSETQ. V gave up 4 bases and J gave up 0 bases; unmatched junction bases: 6. The CDR3 here is CASSPGTGYSNQPQHF. CDR3 DNA sequence: TGCGCCAGCAGCCCCGGGACAGGATATAGCAATCAGCCCCAGCATTTT.

Concerning this clonotype itself: A read error may explain this, as a much larger clone is one base away. The chain carries TRBV7-9 and TRBJ1-2, with D perhaps TRBD1 (6 bases). The germline gives CDR1 SEHNR, CDR2 FQNEAQ (reference sequence). The CDR3 is 12 amino acids. This CDR3 is CSSSTTGRGYTF. The CDR3 DNA follows: TGTTCCAGCAGTACCACAGGGAGAGGCTACACCTTC.

This clonotype was observed a handful of times. V gene TRBV5-1 combines with J gene TRBJ2-3; D is possibly TRBD1 (7 bases). This CDR3 is 15 amino acids long. Germline CDR1 SGHRS, CDR2 YFSETQ. Trimming took off 4 bases at V and 6 bases at J, with 18 bases between the two ends. The CDR3 region has the DNA TGCGCCAGCAGCACGGAGGGCAGGGGGATGGATACGCAGTATTTT. It specifies CASSTEGRGMDTQYF. The whole variable domain, filled in from reference TRBV5-1 and TRBJ2-3, reads KAGVTQTPRYLIKTRGQQVTLSCSPISGHRSVSWYQQTPGQGLQFLFEYFSETQRNKGNFPGRFSGRQFSNSRSEMNVSTLELGDSALYLCASSTEGRGMDTQYFGPGTRLTVL.

The V and J genes are TRBV4-1 and TRBJ2-1; the match to TRBD2 covers 7 bases. The CDR3 length is 15 residues. Looked up from germline, CDR1 is MGHRA and CDR2 is YSYEKL. Unmatched junction bases numbered 9, after V lost 8 bases and J lost 2 bases. CDR3: CASGPSGITYNEQFF. Here the CDR3 DNA reads TGCGCCAGCGGACCCAGCGGGATCACCTACAATGAGCAGTTCTTC.

The table lists this clonotype with a few counts. This sequence joins TRBV12-3 or TRBV12-4 and TRBJ2-5; no firm D call. The length of the CDR3 is 14 residues. V shed 3 bases and J shed 0 bases, with 8 bases lying between them. CDR3 in amino acids: CASSFSQNQETQYF. The DNA for the CDR3 is TGTGCCAGCAGTTTCTCACAGAACCAAGAGACCCAGTACTTC.

The J gene is TRBJ2-7, the V gene TRBV28; D gene ambiguous. The CDR3 runs 14 residues. The germline V gene has CDR1 MDHEN and CDR2 SYDVKM. Trimming took off 7 bases at V and 6 bases at J, with 19 bases between the two ends. The CDR3 sequence is CASTLTSFRSEQYF. In nucleotides, the CDR3 is TGTGCCAGCACGTTGACCTCCTTCAGATCCGAGCAGTACTTC.

This clonotype was seen ten or more times. J is TRBJ2-3 and V is TRBV20-1, with a weak D call TRBD2 (6 bases). This CDR3 has 16 amino acids. Germline-derived CDR1 and CDR2 are DFQATT and SNEGSKA (reference sequence). V was pared by 0 bases and J by 1 base, with 14 bases between. The CDR3 spells CSARDLEGGGTDTQYF. The DNA of the CDR3 is TGCAGTGCTAGAGATCTGGAGGGAGGTGGCACAGATACGCAGTATTTT.

The CDR3, as DNA: TGTGCCAGCAGTGTTGAACAGGGTATCGCTGGCTACACCTTC. The encoded protein is CASSVEQGIAGYTF. This chain uses TRBV6-1 with TRBJ1-2; TRBD1 might be the D (6 bases). CDR1 MNHNS and CDR2 SASEGT come from the germline V gene. Trimming removed 4 bases from V and 7 bases from J, with 16 bases in between. CDR3 length: 14 amino acids.

This clonotype was picked up a small number of times. The rearrangement uses TRBV20-1 and TRBJ2-7; D unclear. V dropped 3 bases and J dropped 3 bases, with 9 bases sitting between them. Germline CDR1 DFQATT, CDR2 SNEGSKA (reference sequence). The CDR3 is 12 amino acids. The CDR3 sequence is CSARRQIYEQYF. CDR3 coding DNA: TGCAGTGCTAGGCGCCAGATCTACGAGCAGTACTTC.

The chain carries TRBV7-8 and TRBJ2-1; D possibly corresponds to TRBD1 (6 bases). Germline CDR1 and CDR2: SGHVS and FQNEAQ. The CDR3 loop spans 13 amino acids. V dropped 5 bases and J dropped 6 bases, with 11 bases sitting between them. The CDR3 here is CASSEGTINEQFF. CDR3 nucleotides: TGTGCCAGCAGCGAGGGGACAATCAATGAGCAGTTCTTC.

This clonotype has only a few counts. This chain joins TRBV7-6 and TRBJ2-5; no definite D call. V was cut by 3 bases and J by 1 base, with 15 bases left in between. The CDR3 runs 16 residues. In germline, CDR1 is SGHVS, CDR2 FNYEAQ. CDR3 sequence: CASSFFYDMFQETQYF. The CDR3 DNA follows: TGTGCCAGCAGCTTTTTCTACGACATGTTCCAAGAGACCCAGTACTTC.

This clonotype came up a few times. The chain joins TRBV12-3 or TRBV12-4 to TRBJ1-2; a possible D gene is TRBD1 (5 bases). The CDR3 spans 16 residues. V was shortened by 2 bases and J by 7 bases, with 20 bases between the two germline ends. CDR3 sequence (DNA): TGTGCCAGCAGTTTACCGAGGACAAACTCTTGGAGTGGCTACACCTTC. Residues: CASSLPRTNSWSGYTF.

The CDR3 DNA reads as TGTGCCAGCAGTTTTCAGGGGCGAGAAGCTTTCTTT. It yields the protein CASSFQGREAFF. V gene TRBV27 combines with J gene TRBJ1-1, with D possibly TRBD1 on 6 matching bases. V was shortened by 3 bases and J by 8 bases, with 10 bases between the two germline ends. The CDR3 is 12 amino acids. The germline gives CDR1 MNHEY, CDR2 SMNVEV (reference sequence).

This sequence joins TRBV28 and TRBJ2-1; TRBD1 or TRBD2 may be the D gene (5 bases each). Trimming stripped 7 bases from V and 8 bases from J, with 21 bases between. The CDR3 is 15 residues long. Germline values: CDR1 MDHEN, CDR2 SYDVKM. CDR3 protein: CASITSRDQSDEQFF. For the CDR3, the DNA is TGTGCCAGCATTACCTCCCGGGACCAGTCCGATGAGCAGTTCTTC.

The chain employs TRBV28 and TRBJ2-3; 11 bases fit TRBD2. CDR1 MDHEN and CDR2 SYDVKM come from the germline V gene. V was pared by 7 bases and J by 3 bases, with 9 bases of the junction left unmatched. This CDR3 is built from 16 residues. As DNA, the CDR3 is TGTGCCAGCACGGCTAGCGGGAGGATTAGGACAGATACGCAGTATTTT. This sequence encodes CASTASGRIRTDTQYF. The full variable domain, in which reference TRBV28 and TRBJ2-3 provide the parts outside the CDR3, is DVKVTQSSRYLVKRTGEKVFLECVQDMDHENMFWYRQDPGLGLRLIYFSYDVKMKEKGDIPEGYSVSREKKERFSLILESASTNQTSMYLCASTASGRIRTDTQYFGPGTRLTVL.